This is a list of T cell receptor beta chains from one sample in a study of cytomegalovirus exposure and HLA in healthy donors. Some clones are missing from TCRdb's copy, which holds only in-frame ones; the method was immunoSEQ multiplex PCR. The sample yields around 100,000 clones, more than 65% seen once. Sequenced input: PBMCs. These receptor sequences come from a woman younger than 35 in good health and CMV-seropositive. Each CDR3 is given with its conserved first and last residue. D genes are given only for firm matches. Not all rows give a size; the values are once, few, many and, for expanded clones, a class.

v_call	j_call	clone_size	d_call	cdr3_aa	cdr3_nt
TRBV29-1	TRBJ2-3	once	TRBD2	CSAGTSGDTQYF	TGCAGCGCCGGGACTAGCGGGGATACGCAGTATTTT
TRBV12-5	TRBJ2-1	.	.	CASVGGRTGTNNEQFF	TGTGCTAGTGTGGGGGGTCGGACAGGGACTAACAATGAGCAGTTCTTC
TRBV27	TRBJ2-7	.	.	CASSFVGGVQEQYF	TGTGCCAGCAGTTTTGTCGGGGGTGTTCAAGAGCAGTACTTC
TRBV9	TRBJ2-7	.	.	CASSPSGDNLGEQYF	TGTGCCAGCAGCCCCTCCGGGGACAACTTGGGCGAGCAGTACTTC
TRBV5-1	TRBJ1-5	.	.	CASSLEGGGRQPQHF	TGCGCCAGCAGCTTGGAGGGCGGGGGCCGTCAGCCCCAGCATTTT
TRBV28	TRBJ2-5	.	.	CASNPVHKETQYF	TGTGCCAGCAATCCAGTACACAAAGAGACCCAGTACTTC
TRBV7-3	TRBJ2-5	.	.	CASSLMRGRTQYF	TGTGCCAGCAGCCTCATGCGAGGTCGGACCCAGTACTTC
TRBV10-1	TRBJ1-3	few	TRBD1	CASREDRGYGNTIYF	TGCGCCAGCAGAGAAGACAGGGGTTATGGAAACACCATATATTTT
TRBV28	TRBJ1-5	.	.	CASSRSFQPQHF	TGTGCCAGCAGTCGCAGTTTCCAGCCCCAGCATTTT
TRBV10-3	TRBJ1-6	.	.	CAINDGERRRYGRNSPLHF	TGTGCCATCAATGATGGGGAGAGGAGGCGATACGGACGGAATTCACCCCTCCACTTT
TRBV19	TRBJ2-1	.	.	CASSILVTGGDEQFF	TGTGCCAGTAGTATCCTCGTAACAGGCGGGGATGAGCAGTTCTTC
TRBV5-1	TRBJ2-3	.	.	CASSGGGASTDTQYF	TGCGCCAGCTCCGGAGGGGGGGCGAGCACAGATACGCAGTATTTT
TRBV28	TRBJ1-1	.	.	CASSLGQMNTEAFF	TGTGCCAGCAGTTTAGGGCAGATGAACACTGAAGCTTTCTTT
TRBV11-1	TRBJ2-1	.	.	CASSSPTVGNSSYNEQFF	TGTGCCAGCAGCTCCCCGACAGTGGGGAATAGCTCCTACAATGAGCAGTTCTTC
TRBV5-1	TRBJ2-2	.	TRBD1	CASSLIPQTGASPGELFF	TGCGCCAGCAGCTTAATACCTCAGACAGGGGCAAGTCCCGGGGAGCTGTTTTTT
TRBV2	TRBJ2-1	.	.	CASTITRGVFGNEQFF	TGTGCCAGCACTATAACCAGGGGGGTTTTCGGGAATGAGCAGTTCTTC
TRBV5-1	TRBJ2-7	few	.	CASSLITASYEQYF	TGCGCCAGCAGCTTAATAACAGCCTCCTACGAGCAGTACTTC
TRBV5-1	TRBJ1-4	.	TRBD1	CASSRGQGDEKLFF	TGCGCCAGCAGCCGGGGACAGGGGGATGAAAAACTGTTTTTT
TRBV6-6	TRBJ2-1	few	.	CASRASWSGADNEQFF	TGTGCCAGCAGAGCCAGCTGGTCGGGAGCCGACAATGAGCAGTTCTTC
TRBV11-1	TRBJ1-2	.	TRBD1	CASSGLGQGSLGYTF	TGTGCCAGCAGCGGTTTGGGACAGGGAAGTCTCGGCTACACCTTC
TRBV5-1	TRBJ2-6	once	TRBD2	CASSFTPPGGHLKHSGANVLTF	TGCGCCAGCAGCTTCACCCCCCCGGGGGGTCACTTAAAACACTCTGGGGCCAACGTCCTGACTTTC
TRBV2	TRBJ2-7	.	TRBD2	CASRGLAGGSEQYF	TGTGCCAGCAGGGGACTAGCGGGAGGTTCCGAGCAGTACTTC
TRBV28	TRBJ2-1	.	TRBD2	CASSLPGDSGRSNEQFF	TGTGCCAGCAGTTTACCCGGTGATAGCGGGAGGTCCAATGAGCAGTTCTTC
TRBV6-1	TRBJ2-2	.	.	CASSEWGGAGGELFF	TGTGCCAGCAGTGAATGGGGGGGCGCCGGCGGGGAGCTGTTTTTT
TRBV7-9	TRBJ2-7	.	.	CASSLGPDTSSYEQYF	TGTGCCAGCAGCTTAGGCCCCGACACTAGCTCCTACGAGCAGTACTTC
TRBV7-2	TRBJ1-3	.	.	CASSRERQYTIYF	TGTGCCAGCAGCCGCGAGCGACAGTACACCATATATTTT
TRBV6-5	TRBJ1-1	.	TRBD1	CASGLMAGGKAEAFF	TGTGCCAGCGGTCTGATGGCAGGGGGCAAGGCTGAAGCTTTCTTT
TRBV23-1	TRBJ2-3	.	.	CASRHRQSSTDTQYF	TGCGCCAGCAGACACCGACAGAGTAGCACAGATACGCAGTATTTT
TRBV27	TRBJ1-6	.	TRBD1	CASYRTGPFDNSPLHF	TGTGCCAGCTATCGGACAGGGCCGTTCGATAATTCACCCCTCCACTTT
TRBV7-2	TRBJ2-3	.	TRBD2	CASNPAGVGDTQYF	TGTGCCAGCAACCCGGCGGGAGTGGGAGATACGCAGTATTTT
TRBV7-9	TRBJ2-7	once	.	CASSYTLEAYKQYF	TGTGCCAGCAGCTACACCCTAGAGGCGTACAAGCAGTACTTC
TRBV28	TRBJ1-5	.	.	CASSSQGPGNQPQHF	TGTGCCAGCAGTTCACAGGGTCCGGGCAATCAGCCCCAGCATTTT
TRBV7-2	TRBJ2-3	.	TRBD1	CASRQNRGADTQYF	TGTGCCAGCAGACAGAACAGGGGCGCAGATACGCAGTATTTT
TRBV10-3	TRBJ2-1	.	TRBD2	CAIAEGAGNEQFF	TGTGCCATCGCCGAGGGAGCGGGGAATGAGCAGTTCTTC
TRBV28	TRBJ2-2	.	TRBD1	CASLDRGTTGELFF	TGTGCCAGCCTTGACAGGGGGACCACCGGGGAGCTGTTTTTT
TRBV5-4	TRBJ2-7	.	TRBD1	CASSLGRDRISYEQYF	TGTGCCAGCAGCTTGGGTAGGGACAGAATCTCCTACGAGCAGTACTTC
TRBV10-1	TRBJ1-2	.	.	CASSEDGNYGYTF	TGCGCCAGCAGTGAGGACGGGAACTATGGCTACACCTTC
TRBV14	TRBJ2-3	.	TRBD2	CASSPLLAGVLDTQYF	TGTGCCAGCAGCCCACTACTAGCGGGTGTTTTGGATACGCAGTATTTT
TRBV28	TRBJ1-3	.	.	CASSLLIGDTGSGNTIYF	TGTGCCAGCAGTTTATTAATCGGGGACACTGGCTCTGGAAACACCATATATTTT
TRBV5-4	TRBJ1-1	.	TRBD1	CASSLDRGTEAFF	TGTGCCAGCAGCTTGGACAGGGGGACTGAAGCTTTCTTT
TRBV5-4	TRBJ2-5	.	.	CASRVTGREETQYF	TGTGCCAGCCGAGTTACAGGGCGGGAGGAGACCCAGTACTTC
TRBV27	TRBJ2-2	.	TRBD1	CASSFFNRGNTGELFF	TGTGCCAGCAGTTTTTTTAACAGGGGTAACACCGGGGAGCTGTTTTTT
TRBV25-1	TRBJ1-1	few	.	CASSEATIKPNTEAFF	TGTGCCAGCAGTGAAGCCACTATTAAACCAAACACTGAAGCTTTCTTT
TRBV19	TRBJ1-6	few	.	CASMGGAFNSPLHF	TGTGCCAGTATGGGGGGGGCGTTCAATTCACCCCTCCACTTT
TRBV6-6	TRBJ1-2	.	.	CASSTPDRPYGYTF	TGTGCCAGCAGTACGCCCGACAGACCCTATGGCTACACCTTC
TRBV28	TRBJ2-4	.	.	CASTLATSAKNIQYF	TGTGCCAGCACATTAGCCACCAGTGCCAAAAACATTCAGTACTTC
TRBV6-6	TRBJ2-7	.	.	CASRPTESSYEQYF	TGTGCCAGCAGACCTACAGAGTCCTCCTACGAGCAGTACTTC
TRBV5-5	TRBJ2-1	.	.	CASSSRSMYNEQFF	TGTGCCAGCAGCTCCCGTAGTATGTACAATGAGCAGTTCTTC
TRBV5-5	TRBJ1-5	once	TRBD1	CASSSTGGLSNQPQHF	TGTGCCAGCAGCTCGACAGGGGGCCTTAGCAATCAGCCCCAGCATTTT
TRBV7-2	TRBJ2-5	few	TRBD2	CASSRAVQITSGQETQYF	TGTGCCAGCAGCCGCGCCGTACAGATCACTAGCGGCCAAGAGACCCAGTACTTC
TRBV15	TRBJ1-4	few	.	CATSAGNYEKLFF	TGTGCCACCAGCGCCGGGAACTATGAAAAACTGTTTTTT
TRBV7-9	TRBJ2-7	.	.	CASSLRQGYEQYF	TGTGCCAGCAGCTTACGGCAGGGTTACGAGCAGTACTTC
TRBV5-1	TRBJ2-3	.	.	CASSLTGEADTQYF	TGCGCCAGCAGCTTGACAGGGGAGGCAGATACGCAGTATTTT
TRBV6-7	TRBJ2-7	.	TRBD2	CAGRLAGEGSYEQYF	TGTGCCGGCCGACTAGCGGGAGAGGGCTCCTACGAGCAGTACTTC
TRBV7-9	TRBJ2-1	.	TRBD2	CASSPSYGAGGFNEQFF	TGTGCCAGCAGCCCCTCGTACGGGGCGGGGGGCTTCAATGAGCAGTTCTTC
TRBV15	TRBJ2-6	.	TRBD1	CATSRTPGTGGGANVLTF	TGTGCCACCAGCAGAACTCCCGGGACAGGGGGAGGGGCCAACGTCCTGACTTTC
TRBV7-2	TRBJ2-2	.	.	CASSLQVTGELFF	TGTGCCAGCAGCCTACAGGTCACCGGGGAGCTGTTTTTT
TRBV5-4	TRBJ2-5	.	.	CASSFQIQETQYF	TGTGCCAGCAGCTTTCAGATTCAAGAGACCCAGTACTTC
TRBV5-4	TRBJ1-2	.	TRBD1	CASSSGILTTGGAYYGYTF	TGTGCCAGCAGCTCTGGCATCCTAACGACAGGGGGCGCTTACTATGGCTACACCTTC
TRBV2	TRBJ1-5	.	.	CASRLGGGNQPQHF	TGTGCCAGCCGGCTAGGGGGTGGCAATCAGCCCCAGCATTTT